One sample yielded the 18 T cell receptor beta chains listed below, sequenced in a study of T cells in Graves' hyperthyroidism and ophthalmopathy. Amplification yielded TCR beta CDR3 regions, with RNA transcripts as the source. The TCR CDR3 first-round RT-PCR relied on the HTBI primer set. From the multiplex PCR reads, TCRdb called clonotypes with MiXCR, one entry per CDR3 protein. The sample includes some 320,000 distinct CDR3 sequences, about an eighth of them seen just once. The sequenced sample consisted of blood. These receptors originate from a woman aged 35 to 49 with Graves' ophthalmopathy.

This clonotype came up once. CDR3 bases: TGCGCCAGCAGCCGGGACGGGGACCTTAGAGCGGGGAGGGAGACCCAGTACTTC. As protein: CASSRDGDLRAGRETQYF. This chain joins TRBV5-1 and TRBJ2-5, with 7 bases fitting TRBD2. The CDR3 spans 18 residues. Unmatched junction bases numbered 20, after V lost 4 bases and J lost 5 bases. Germline V CDR1 and CDR2: SGHRS, YFSETQ.

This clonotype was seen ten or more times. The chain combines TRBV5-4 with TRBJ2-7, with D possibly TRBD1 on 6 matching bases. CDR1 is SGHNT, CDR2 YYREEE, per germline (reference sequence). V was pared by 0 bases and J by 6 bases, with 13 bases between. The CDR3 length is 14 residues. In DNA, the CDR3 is TGTGCCAGCAGCTTGGGGGACAACGACCGCGAGCAGTACTTC. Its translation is CASSLGDNDREQYF.

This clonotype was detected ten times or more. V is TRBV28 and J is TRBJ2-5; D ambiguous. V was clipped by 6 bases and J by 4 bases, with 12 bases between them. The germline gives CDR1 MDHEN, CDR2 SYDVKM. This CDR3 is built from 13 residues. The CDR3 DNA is TGTGCCAGCAGCGGACCCATAGGAGAGACCCAGTACTTC. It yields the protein CASSGPIGETQYF.

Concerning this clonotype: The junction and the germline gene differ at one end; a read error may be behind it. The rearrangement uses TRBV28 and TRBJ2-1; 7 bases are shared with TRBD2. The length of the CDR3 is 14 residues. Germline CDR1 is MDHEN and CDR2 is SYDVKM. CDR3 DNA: TGTGCCAGCAGTTTTTGGCGGGAGTACAATGAGCAGCTCTTC. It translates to CASSFWREYNEQLF.

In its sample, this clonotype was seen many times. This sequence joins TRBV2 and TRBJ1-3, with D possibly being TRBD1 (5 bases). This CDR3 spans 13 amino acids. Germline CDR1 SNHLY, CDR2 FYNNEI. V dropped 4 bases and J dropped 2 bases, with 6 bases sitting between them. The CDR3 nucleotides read TGTGCCAGCAGTGGCAGGGCTGGAAACACCATATATTTT. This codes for CASSGRAGNTIYF.

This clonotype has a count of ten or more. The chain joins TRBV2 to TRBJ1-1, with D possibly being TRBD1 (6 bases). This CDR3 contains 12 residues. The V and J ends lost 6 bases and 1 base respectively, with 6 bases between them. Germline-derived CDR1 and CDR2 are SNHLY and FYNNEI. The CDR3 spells CASRQGNTEAFF. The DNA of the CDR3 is TGTGCCAGCAGACAGGGGAACACTGAAGCTTTCTTT.

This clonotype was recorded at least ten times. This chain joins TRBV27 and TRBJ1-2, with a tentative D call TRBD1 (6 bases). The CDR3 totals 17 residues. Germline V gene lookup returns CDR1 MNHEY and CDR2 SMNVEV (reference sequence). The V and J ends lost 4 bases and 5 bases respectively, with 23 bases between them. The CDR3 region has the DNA TGTGCCAGCAGTTCACAAGCTCGGGTTGACAGGACATATGGCTACACCTTC. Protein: CASSSQARVDRTYGYTF.

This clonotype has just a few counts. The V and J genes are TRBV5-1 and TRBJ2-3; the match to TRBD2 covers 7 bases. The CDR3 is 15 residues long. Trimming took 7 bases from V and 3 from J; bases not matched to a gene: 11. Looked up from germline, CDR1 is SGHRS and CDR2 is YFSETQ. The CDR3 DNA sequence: TGCGCCAGCTTTTGGGGGGGAATGGAGACAGATACGCAGTATTTT. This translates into CASFWGGMETDTQYF.

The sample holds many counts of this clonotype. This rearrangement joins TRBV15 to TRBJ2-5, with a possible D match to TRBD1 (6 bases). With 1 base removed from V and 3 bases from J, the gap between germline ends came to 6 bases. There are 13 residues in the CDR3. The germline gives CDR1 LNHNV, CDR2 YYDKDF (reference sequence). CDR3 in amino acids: CATSRGQEETQYF. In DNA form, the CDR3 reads TGTGCCACCAGCAGAGGACAGGAAGAGACCCAGTACTTC.

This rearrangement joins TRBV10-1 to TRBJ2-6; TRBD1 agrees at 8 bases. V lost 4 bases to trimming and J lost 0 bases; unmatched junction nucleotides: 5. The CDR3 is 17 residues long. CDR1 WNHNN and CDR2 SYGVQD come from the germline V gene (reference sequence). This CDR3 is CASSGGQALSGANVLTF. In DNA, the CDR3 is TGCGCCAGCAGTGGGGGACAGGCCCTCTCTGGGGCCAACGTCCTGACTTTC.

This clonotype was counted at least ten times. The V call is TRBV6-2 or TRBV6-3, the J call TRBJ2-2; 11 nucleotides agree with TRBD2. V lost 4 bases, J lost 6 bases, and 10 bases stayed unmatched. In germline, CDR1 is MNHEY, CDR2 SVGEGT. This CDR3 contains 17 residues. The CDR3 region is CASSFTPLAGVAGELFF. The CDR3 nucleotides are TGTGCCAGCAGTTTCACTCCACTAGCGGGAGTAGCCGGGGAGCTGTTTTTT.

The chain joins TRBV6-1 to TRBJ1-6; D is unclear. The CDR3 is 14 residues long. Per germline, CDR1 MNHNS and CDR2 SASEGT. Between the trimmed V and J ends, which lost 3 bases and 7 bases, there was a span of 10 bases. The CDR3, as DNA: TGTGCCAGCAGTGAGAATTTCCGAAATTCACCCCTCCACTTT. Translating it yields CASSENFRNSPLHF.

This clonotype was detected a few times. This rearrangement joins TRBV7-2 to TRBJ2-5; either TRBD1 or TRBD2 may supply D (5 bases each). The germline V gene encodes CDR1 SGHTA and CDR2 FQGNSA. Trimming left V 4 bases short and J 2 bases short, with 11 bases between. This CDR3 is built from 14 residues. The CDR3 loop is CASSSPGPQETQYF. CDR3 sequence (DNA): TGTGCCAGCAGCTCTCCGGGACCACAAGAGACCCAGTACTTC.

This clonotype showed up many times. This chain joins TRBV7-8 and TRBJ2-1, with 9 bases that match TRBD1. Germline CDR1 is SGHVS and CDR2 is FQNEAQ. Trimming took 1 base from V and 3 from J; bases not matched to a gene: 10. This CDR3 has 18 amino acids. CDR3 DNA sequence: TGTGCCAGCAGCTTAGTCTTATCGACAGGGGGGAGCTACAATGAGCAGTTCTTC. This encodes CASSLVLSTGGSYNEQFF.

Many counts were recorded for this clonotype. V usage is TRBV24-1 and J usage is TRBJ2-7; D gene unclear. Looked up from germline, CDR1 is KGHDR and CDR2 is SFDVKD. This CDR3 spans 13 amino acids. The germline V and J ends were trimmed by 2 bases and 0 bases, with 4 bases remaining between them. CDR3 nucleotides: TGTGCCACCAGTGATTATATCTCCTACGAGCAGTACTTC. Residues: CATSDYISYEQYF.

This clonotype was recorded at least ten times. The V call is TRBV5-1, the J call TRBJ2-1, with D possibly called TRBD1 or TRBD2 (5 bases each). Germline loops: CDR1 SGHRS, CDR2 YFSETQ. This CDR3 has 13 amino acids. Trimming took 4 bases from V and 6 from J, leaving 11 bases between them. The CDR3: CASSTRGRNEQFF. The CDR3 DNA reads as TGCGCCAGCAGCACTAGGGGACGCAATGAGCAGTTCTTC.

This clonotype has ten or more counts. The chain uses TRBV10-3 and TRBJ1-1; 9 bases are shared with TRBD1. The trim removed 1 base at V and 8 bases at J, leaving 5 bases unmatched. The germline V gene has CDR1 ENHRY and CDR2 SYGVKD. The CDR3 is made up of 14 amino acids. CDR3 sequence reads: CAISEFGTGQEAFF. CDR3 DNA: TGTGCCATCAGTGAGTTCGGGACAGGGCAAGAAGCTTTCTTT.

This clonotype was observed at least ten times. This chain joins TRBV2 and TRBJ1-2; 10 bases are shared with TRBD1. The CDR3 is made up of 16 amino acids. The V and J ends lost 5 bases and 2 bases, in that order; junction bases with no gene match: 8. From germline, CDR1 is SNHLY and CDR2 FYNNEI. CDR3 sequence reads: CASSLSGTGENYGYTF. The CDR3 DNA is TGTGCCAGCAGTTTGTCCGGGACAGGGGAAAACTATGGCTACACCTTC.